The rows below give T cell receptor beta chains drawn from one sample of a study of shared clonotypes between healthy human individuals. Libraries were prepared by immunoSEQ multiplex PCR; TCRdb keeps only in-frame clonotypes and omits some of them. The sample holds 550,000 to 750,000 clones, about 90% seen once. Sequenced material: naive CD8+ T cells sorted from blood. Receptors originate from a man between 25 and 39 years old in good health. Each CDR3 is given with its conserved first and last residue. The D gene is left open where the match is weak. A clone size is listed for some rows: how often the clone was seen (once, few, many), or a class if it is expanded.

D gene | J gene | clone size | V gene | CDR3 protein | CDR3 DNA
. | TRBJ1-1 | . | TRBV28 | CASSLRVRNTEAFF | TGTGCCAGCAGTTTGAGGGTACGGAACACTGAAGCTTTCTTT
. | TRBJ1-1 | . | TRBV7-9 | CASTLPANTEAFF | TGTGCCAGCACCCTACCTGCGAACACTGAAGCTTTCTTT
. | TRBJ2-2 | . | TRBV29-1 | CSVEVPNTGELFF | TGCAGCGTTGAGGTACCGAACACCGGGGAGCTGTTTTTT
TRBD2 | TRBJ2-1 | . | TRBV11-2 | CASSSPPGLAEILQNEQFF | TGTGCCAGCAGTTCTCCCCCGGGACTAGCGGAGATCCTGCAAAATGAGCAGTTCTTC
TRBD2 | TRBJ2-1 | . | TRBV5-1 | CASSWSTSGILGNEQFF | TGCGCCAGCAGCTGGAGTACTAGCGGCATATTAGGGAATGAGCAGTTCTTC
. | TRBJ2-1 | . | TRBV19 | CASSILLTDTYPHNEQFF | TGTGCCAGTAGTATACTCTTGACAGATACCTACCCCCACAATGAGCAGTTCTTC
TRBD2 | TRBJ2-7 | . | TRBV2 | CASSRAGDSDEQYF | TGTGCCAGCTCGCGAGCGGGAGACTCTGACGAGCAGTACTTC
TRBD1 | TRBJ2-7 | . | TRBV7-9 | CASSFVDRGFEQYF | TGTGCCAGCAGCTTTGTGGACAGGGGTTTCGAGCAGTACTTC
. | TRBJ2-3 | . | TRBV30 | CAWRAENTDTQYF | TGTGCCTGGAGAGCGGAAAACACAGATACGCAGTATTTT
. | TRBJ2-3 | . | TRBV27 | CASSRDRDLPIF | TGTGCCAGCAGCAGAGACCGGGACCTCCCTATTTTT
. | TRBJ2-7 | . | TRBV7-9 | CASSRDLWEQYF | TGTGCCAGCAGCCGTGACTTGTGGGAGCAGTACTTC
. | TRBJ2-1 | . | TRBV9 | CASSAITGTGRGMQFF | TGTGCCAGCAGCGCCATAACCGGGACCGGAAGGGGGATGCAGTTCTTC
TRBD2 | TRBJ2-7 | . | TRBV27 | CASSGRFPSYEQYF | TGTGCCAGCAGCGGGAGGTTCCCTTCCTACGAGCAGTACTTC
. | TRBJ2-3 | . | TRBV9 | CASSPSGTDTQYF | TGTGCCAGCAGCCCCAGTGGCACAGATACGCAGTATTTT
TRBD2 | TRBJ2-5 | once | TRBV29-1 | CSVELAGVEETQYF | TGCAGCGTTGAACTAGCGGGAGTTGAAGAGACCCAGTACTTC
. | TRBJ1-3 | . | TRBV6-5 | CASSYGIGTGGNTIYF | TGTGCCAGCAGTTACGGAATAGGGACGGGTGGAAACACCATATATTTT
. | TRBJ2-3 | . | TRBV27 | CASSLLSGRTADTQYF | TGTGCCAGCAGTTTATTGAGCGGCCGAACGGCAGATACGCAGTATTTT
. | TRBJ1-1 | . | TRBV7-6 | CASSFGANTEAFF | TGTGCCAGCAGCTTCGGGGCCAACACTGAAGCTTTCTTT
TRBD2 | TRBJ2-7 | once | TRBV5-1 | CASSSGTSGHSGEQYF | TGCGCCAGCAGCTCAGGGACTAGCGGGCATTCGGGCGAGCAGTACTTC
TRBD2 | TRBJ2-1 | . | TRBV27 | CASSSVIAGISYNEQFF | TGTGCCAGCAGTTCCGTCATAGCGGGAATCTCCTACAATGAGCAGTTCTTC
TRBD1 | TRBJ2-7 | few | TRBV27 | CASSPFGQDYEQYF | TGTGCCAGCAGTCCCTTTGGACAGGACTACGAGCAGTACTTC
. | TRBJ2-5 | . | TRBV9 | CASSVEGKETQYF | TGTGCCAGCAGCGTAGAGGGTAAAGAGACCCAGTACTTC